This T cell receptor beta chain was identified in a study of T cells after yellow fever vaccination. TCRdb re-called the 5' RACE reads with MiXCR, one entry per CDR3 protein. The sample holds about 330,000 distinct CDR3 sequences; about 4% are singletons and the top ten take roughly 25%. General study findings and limits: There was a small share of clonotypes that showed up in both the CD4 and CD8 compartments.

Trimming pared 6 bases from V and 0 bases from J, leaving 12 bases between. The CDR3 extends over 15 amino acids. The germline V gene encodes CDR1 MNHNS and CDR2 SASEGT. In the case of this clonotype: Its matching antigen is unknown.

The sample here was PBMCs, taken 5 days after the yellow fever booster vaccination. The V and J genes are TRBV6-1 and TRBJ1-5, with a possible D match to TRBD1 (5 bases). This clonotype originated in a man between 18 and 29 years old who received the YFV17D yellow fever vaccine. The CDR3 DNA is TGTGCCAGCAGGCCAGCAGGGTTTAGCAATCAGCCCCAGCATTTT. This translates into CASRPAGFSNQPQHF.